These 27 T cell receptor beta chains were sequenced from one sample in a study of cytotoxic CD8 clonotypes in ibrutinib-treated CLL. Generated by immunoSEQ multiplex PCR, the TCRdb table keeps only in-frame clones and is missing some. This repertoire shows 300,000 to 350,000 clones, just under 80% found once; its top ten account for 6.5% to 8.5%. The specimen comprised PBMCs, sampled before ibrutinib treatment. These TCRs come from a human donor with chronic lymphocytic leukemia.

The chain joins TRBV19 to TRBJ2-7, with TRBD2 identical over 9 bases. The ends lost 0 bases at V and 3 bases at J; junction bases unmatched: 9. The CDR3 consists of 17 residues. CDR1 LNHDA and CDR2 SQIVND come from the germline V gene (reference sequence). CDR3 sequence (DNA): TGTGCCAGTAGTATAGATATCGGGGTAGCGGGAGTCTACGAGCAGTACTTC. It encodes CASSIDIGVAGVYEQYF.

This chain connects TRBV5-6 to TRBJ1-2; 8 bases agree with TRBD1. With V trimmed by 0 bases and J by 7 bases, 8 bases remained unmatched. Germline CDR1 SGHDT, CDR2 YYEEEE. This CDR3 is 15 amino acids long. The CDR3 nucleotides read TGTGCCAGCAGCTTGGCCTGGGACAGGCGATCTGGCTACACCTTC. Protein product: CASSLAWDRRSGYTF.

The chain couples TRBV5-4 to TRBJ1-1; 8 bases match TRBD1. This CDR3 has 17 residues. Losses at the gene ends were 4 bases for V and 4 bases for J; bases not matched to a gene: 15. Germline lookup yields CDR1 SGHNT and CDR2 YYREEE (reference sequence). The CDR3 DNA sequence: TGTGCCAGCAGCCCCCGACCCTCTTGGACAGGGCGCACTGAAGCTTTCTTT. Protein: CASSPRPSWTGRTEAFF.

The chain employs TRBV19 and TRBJ2-7; the match to TRBD2 covers 7 bases. Trimming took 3 bases from V and 0 from J; bases not matched to a gene: 5. The germline V gene encodes CDR1 LNHDA and CDR2 SQIVND (reference sequence). This CDR3 region has 15 residues. CDR3: CASSMGRGSSYEQYF. The CDR3 bases are TGTGCCAGTAGTATGGGGCGGGGGAGCTCCTACGAGCAGTACTTC.

This clone was detected only a few times. The rearrangement joins TRBV27 to TRBJ1-5, with D perhaps TRBD1 (5 bases). This CDR3 contains 16 residues. CDR1 is MNHEY and CDR2 is SMNVEV in the germline V gene (reference sequence). V dropped 3 bases and J dropped 4 bases, with 16 bases sitting between them. CDR3 nucleotides: TGTGCCAGCAGTTTCACCTCGGGGGTCCGTAATCAGCCCCAGCATTTT. Protein: CASSFTSGVRNQPQHF.

This clone was picked up a small number of times. J is TRBJ2-7 and V is TRBV28; 9 bases fit TRBD2. The V gene end was trimmed by 6 bases and the J gene end by 6 bases; junction bases not matched to a gene: 9. The CDR3 spans 14 residues. Per the germline V gene, CDR1 is MDHEN and CDR2 is SYDVKM. The CDR3 reads CASSLLAGVVEQYF. Written as DNA, the CDR3 is TGTGCCAGCAGCCTCTTAGCGGGAGTGGTCGAGCAGTACTTC.

The chain uses TRBV7-7 and TRBJ2-3, with TRBD2 identical over 13 bases. In germline, CDR1 is SSHAT, CDR2 FNYEAQ (reference sequence). J was trimmed by 6 bases and V by 3 bases; bases with no gene match: 3. This CDR3 spans 15 amino acids. The DNA for the CDR3 is TGTGCCAGCAGCTTGGGACTAGCGGGGCGGGATACGCAGTATTTT. Encoded protein: CASSLGLAGRDTQYF.

The chain uses TRBV28 and TRBJ2-7; 7 nucleotides agree with TRBD1. Germline V lookup: CDR1 MDHEN, CDR2 SYDVKM. CDR3 length equals 17 residues. J gave up 3 bases and V 5 bases, and 16 bases lay outside the gene matches. CDR3 in amino acids: CASSQPPPGQRNYEQYF. CDR3 bases: TGTGCCAGCAGTCAACCACCTCCGGGACAGAGAAACTACGAGCAGTACTTC.

The V gene is TRBV4-2, the J gene TRBJ2-3, with 10 bases aligning to TRBD2. CDR3 length equals 15 residues. The germline gives CDR1 LGHNA, CDR2 YNFKEQ. V lost 3 bases and J lost 5; bases outside the gene matches: 5. For the CDR3, the DNA is TGTGCCAGCAGCCAGCTAGCGGGAGCGGGAGATACGCAGTATTTT. Amino acids: CASSQLAGAGDTQYF.

The gene calls are TRBV14 and TRBJ2-1; perhaps TRBD1 as D (7 bases). The CDR3 contains 15 residues. Germline CDR1 SGHDN, CDR2 FVKESK. The ends were cut back, 2 bases at V and 9 bases at J, with 17 bases in the middle. The CDR3 region is CASSQMRGRQGEQFF. The CDR3 nucleotides read TGTGCCAGCAGCCAAATGCGGGGACGACAGGGTGAGCAGTTCTTC.

In its sample, this clone was seen a few times. The V gene is TRBV6-5, the J gene TRBJ2-7; D remains unclear. Germline-derived CDR1 and CDR2 are MNHEY and SVGAGI. This CDR3 has 14 amino acids. The V gene lost 0 bases and the J gene lost 3 bases, with 9 bases spanning the gap. The CDR3 DNA follows: TGTGCCAGCAGTTACTCGCCGCTGAGCTACGAGCAGTACTTC. Its translation is CASSYSPLSYEQYF.

J is TRBJ2-7 and V is TRBV7-9; TRBD1 matches 7 bases. The junction had 4 bases not matched to a gene; V was cut back by 5 bases and J by 6 bases. The CDR3 is made up of 12 amino acids. Germline CDR1 reads SEHNR; CDR2 reads FQNEAQ (reference sequence). The CDR3, as DNA: TGTGCCAGCAGCGACAGGGTCCGCGAGCAGTACTTC. Translated: CASSDRVREQYF.

The chain has TRBV27 and TRBJ2-7; 10 nucleotides line up with TRBD1. The CDR3 runs to 15 residues. The germline V gene has CDR1 MNHEY and CDR2 SMNVEV (reference sequence). With 6 bases clipped from V and 5 bases from J, the junction kept 10 bases outside the gene matches. CDR3 DNA sequence: TGTGCCAGCAGGAGAATATCCGGGACAGGGGACGAGCAGTACTTC. It translates to CASRRISGTGDEQYF.

CDR3 sequence reads: CASSKALSVAEPNYYEQYF. The CDR3 DNA follows: TGTGCCAGCAGCAAAGCGCTTTCGGTGGCGGAGCCGAACTACTACGAGCAGTACTTC. This sequence joins TRBV21-1 and TRBJ2-7; the table gives TRBD2 as D, unverified against the DNA. TRBV21-1 corresponds to a pseudogene. The CDR3 extends over 19 amino acids.

V gene TRBV4-1 combines with J gene TRBJ1-5; D is perhaps TRBD1 (6 bases). The CDR3 consists of 18 residues. From germline, CDR1 is MGHRA and CDR2 YSYEKL. Trimming cost V 2 bases and J 0 bases, with 17 bases left between them. The CDR3 DNA is TGCGCCAGCAGCCAATGGCTCGGGGGGACATATAGCAATCAGCCCCAGCATTTT. Protein sequence: CASSQWLGGTYSNQPQHF.

The chain has TRBV14 and TRBJ2-2; D gene unclear. The V end was cut by 4 bases, the J end by 3 bases, with 6 bases between. This CDR3 contains 13 residues. Germline CDR1 and CDR2: SGHDN and FVKESK. Here the CDR3 DNA reads TGTGCCAGCAGCCCGGTCCACACCGGGGAGCTGTTTTTT. This encodes CASSPVHTGELFF. Full variable domain (remainder filled in from reference TRBV14 and TRBJ2-2): EAGVTQFPSHSVIEKGQTVTLRCDPISGHDNLYWYRRVMGKEIKFLLHFVKESKQDESGMPNNRFLAERTGGTYSTLKVQPAELEDSGVYFCASSPVHTGELFFGEGSRLTVL.

On this clone itself: Distinct nucleotide sequences in the sample also encode this CDR3. This rearrangement joins TRBV18 to TRBJ1-1; D is uncertain. Trimming left V 4 bases short and J 0 bases short, with 3 bases between. CDR3 length equals 12 residues. Germline V gene data show CDR1 as KGHSH and CDR2 as LQKENI. The CDR3 region is CASSLMNTEAFF. CDR3 bases: TGTGCCAGCTCACTGATGAACACTGAAGCTTTCTTT.

There are a few counts of this clone. This chain joins TRBV5-1 and TRBJ2-2; D not certain. V lost 0 bases to trimming and J lost 2 bases, with 8 bases between them. The CDR3 is made up of 15 amino acids. Germline-derived CDR1 and CDR2 are SGHRS and YFSETQ. The CDR3 reads CASSLGPYNTGELFF. CDR3 sequence (DNA): TGCGCCAGCAGCTTGGGGCCCTATAACACCGGGGAGCTGTTTTTT. Filled out from reference TRBV5-1 and TRBJ2-2, the complete variable domain reads KAGVTQTPRYLIKTRGQQVTLSCSPISGHRSVSWYQQTPGQGLQFLFEYFSETQRNKGNFPGRFSGRQFSNSRSEMNVSTLELGDSALYLCASSLGPYNTGELFFGEGSRLTVL.

The V and J genes are TRBV6-6 and TRBJ1-2; TRBD1 might be the D (5 bases). The V gene's germline CDR1 is MNHNY and CDR2 SVGAGI (reference sequence). The CDR3 contains 16 residues. V lost 2 bases to trimming and J lost 2 bases, with 15 bases between them. This CDR3 reads CASSYGRNTGNYGYTF. CDR3 nucleotides: TGTGCCAGCAGTTACGGCCGGAACACAGGAAACTATGGCTACACCTTC.

The sample holds a few counts of this clone. This chain uses TRBV7-6 with TRBJ2-7; 8 nucleotides align to TRBD1. The V and J ends lost 3 bases and 2 bases, in that order; junction bases with no gene match: 3. The V gene's germline CDR1 is SGHVS and CDR2 FNYEAQ. This CDR3 contains 14 residues. For the CDR3, the DNA is TGTGCCAGCAGCTTTCGGACAGGGACCTACGAGCAGTACTTC. It codes for CASSFRTGTYEQYF. Full variable domain (rest looked up from reference TRBV7-6 and TRBJ2-7): GAGVSQSPRYKVTKRGQDVALRCDPISGHVSLYWYRQALGQGPEFLTYFNYEAQQDKSGLPNDRFSAERPEGSISTLTIQRTEQRDSAMYRCASSFRTGTYEQYFGPGTRLTVT.

This clone was seen just once. The chain recombines TRBV5-6 with TRBJ2-5; 8 bases are shared with TRBD2. The CDR3 has 14 residues. From germline, CDR1 is SGHDT and CDR2 YYEEEE. The ends lost 3 bases at V and 4 bases at J; junction bases unmatched: 5. This chain's CDR3 is CASSSPREGETQYF. CDR3 coding DNA: TGTGCCAGCAGCTCTCCACGGGAGGGAGAGACCCAGTACTTC.

This clone is a singleton in its sample. CDR3 loop: CASSVAPASGAYNEQFF. The CDR3 DNA reads TGTGCCAGCAGCGTAGCCCCGGCTAGCGGGGCCTACAATGAGCAGTTCTTC. The genes are TRBV9 and TRBJ2-1; TRBD2 agrees at 9 bases. The length of the CDR3 is 17 residues. Germline V gene data show CDR1 as SGDLS and CDR2 as YYNGEE. Unmatched junction bases numbered 6, after V lost 0 bases and J lost 2 bases.

The chain joins TRBV11-2 to TRBJ2-1; 8 nucleotides match TRBD2. V was clipped by 5 bases and J by 4 bases; unmatched bases: 10. The CDR3 contains 16 residues. Germline CDR1 and CDR2: SGHAT and FQNNGV. CDR3 bases: TGTGCCAGCAGCAAAACGAGCGGGAGCGCGTACAATGAGCAGTTCTTC. Protein: CASSKTSGSAYNEQFF.

The rearrangement links TRBV5-1 to TRBJ2-1; 8 positions agree with TRBD1. CDR3 length: 15 residues. The trim removed 0 bases at V and 2 bases at J, leaving 1 base unmatched. Germline V gene lookup returns CDR1 SGHRS and CDR2 YFSETQ. In DNA form, the CDR3 reads TGCGCCAGCAGCTTGGCAGGGGGCGCCTACAATGAGCAGTTCTTC. It encodes CASSLAGGAYNEQFF.

The chain recombines TRBV29-1 with TRBJ2-1; maybe TRBD2 (5 bases). Germline CDR1 and CDR2: SQVTM and ANQGSEA. The CDR3 has 14 amino acids. The V end was cut by 4 bases, the J end by 5 bases, with 15 bases between. The CDR3 protein is CSVATRERDNEQFF. CDR3 bases: TGCAGCGTTGCAACGAGGGAAAGAGACAATGAGCAGTTCTTC.

The gene calls are TRBV29-1 and TRBJ2-6, with D possibly matching TRBD1 (6 bases). Deletions cut 4 bases from V and 3 bases from J, with 10 bases between. This CDR3 is 14 amino acids long. Per the germline V gene, CDR1 is SQVTM and CDR2 is ANQGSEA. The CDR3 region is CSVGGLGGANVLTF. The DNA for the CDR3 is TGCAGCGTTGGGGGGCTAGGTGGGGCCAACGTCCTGACTTTC.

The gene calls are TRBV28 and TRBJ2-2; the match to TRBD2 covers 11 bases. V lost 7 bases and J lost 7; bases outside the gene matches: 14. Per germline, CDR1 MDHEN and CDR2 SYDVKM. The CDR3 is 17 residues long. Written as DNA, the CDR3 is TGTGCCAGCAAGGAGACTGGACTAGCGGGTCCAGGCGGGGAGCTGTTTTTT. It is translated as CASKETGLAGPGGELFF. The full variable domain, rest sourced from reference TRBV28 and TRBJ2-2, is DVKVTQSSRYLVKRTGEKVFLECVQDMDHENMFWYRQDPGLGLRLIYFSYDVKMKEKGDIPEGYSVSREKKERFSLILESASTNQTSMYLCASKETGLAGPGGELFFGEGSRLTVL.